The 16 T cell receptor beta chains below all came from one sample that was sequenced in a study of shared clonotypes between healthy human individuals. The repertoire was sequenced with immunoSEQ multiplex PCR; TCRdb's copy has only in-frame clones and lacks some. The sample lists 550,000 to 600,000 clones; around three quarters were seen once. Sequencing used PBMCs. These TCRs come from a woman between 40 and 55 years old in good health. Some clones in this sample may be carry-over from other donors' samples.

Worth noting for this clone: A much larger clone is a single base away; this may be a read error. The genes are TRBV12-5 and TRBJ1-2; 8 bases fit TRBD1. The CDR3 consists of 15 residues. J gave up 0 bases and V 9 bases, and 9 bases lay outside the gene matches. Germline V gives CDR1 LGHNT, CDR2 FRNRAP. CDR3 loop: CARKLRGRTNYGYTF. The CDR3 bases are TGTGCTAGGAAACTCAGGGGGCGGACTAACTATGGCTACACCTTC.

As to this clone: The likely explanation is a read error, given a far larger clone one base away. Other nucleotide sequences in the sample specify the same CDR3. This sequence joins TRBV19 and TRBJ1-4; a weak D match, TRBD1 (5 bases). The germline CDR1 and CDR2 sequences are LNHDA and SQIVND (reference sequence). The CDR3 is made up of 14 amino acids. The CDR3 reads CASSIGVSEEKLFF. The CDR3 DNA follows: TGTGCAAGTAGTATAGGGGTTTCTGAAGAAAAACTGTTTTTT.

Here the CDR3 reads CASSLEGHNEQFF. The CDR3 DNA sequence: TGTGCCAGCAGCTTGGAAGGGCACAATGAGCAGTTCTTC. The J gene is TRBJ2-1, the V gene TRBV11-2; D is uncertain. Trimming left V 3 bases short and J 5 bases short, with 8 bases between. This CDR3 has 13 residues. Germline-derived CDR1 and CDR2 are SGHAT and FQNNGV.

The V and J genes are TRBV5-1 and TRBJ2-3; 10 bases are a match to TRBD1. This CDR3 has 14 residues. Trimming at V came to 8 bases and at J to 4 bases, leaving 7 bases not matched to a gene. Germline CDR1 reads SGHRS; CDR2 reads YFSETQ. The CDR3 reads CASRDRGSADTQYF. CDR3 bases: TGCGCCAGTCGGGACAGGGGAAGCGCAGATACGCAGTATTTT.

This clone was found a few times. The rearrangement links TRBV2 to TRBJ2-2; a weak D match, TRBD1 (6 bases). CDR3 size: 14 residues. Deletions cut 8 bases from V and 7 bases from J, with 17 bases between. Germline V gene lookup returns CDR1 SNHLY and CDR2 FYNNEI. Here the CDR3 reads CASHPTGSIGELFF. The CDR3 DNA sequence: TGTGCCAGCCACCCGACAGGTTCCATCGGGGAGCTGTTTTTT.

V is TRBV7-2 and J is TRBJ2-5, with TRBD2 matching 15 bases. This CDR3 contains 17 residues. With V trimmed by 4 bases and J by 2 bases, 5 bases remained unmatched. The germline V gene encodes CDR1 SGHTA and CDR2 FQGNSA. CDR3 in amino acids: CASSWTSGRARQETQYF. The CDR3 nucleotides read TGTGCCAGCAGCTGGACTAGCGGGAGGGCTCGGCAAGAGACCCAGTACTTC.

The rearrangement uses TRBV30 and TRBJ1-2; 10 bases are a match to TRBD1. Trimming at V came to 0 bases and at J to 0 bases, leaving 13 bases not matched to a gene. The CDR3 is made up of 19 amino acids. The germline gives CDR1 GTSNPN, CDR2 SVGIG (reference sequence). The CDR3 is CAWSVRFLGQGTSNYGYTF. The CDR3, as DNA: TGTGCCTGGAGTGTAAGGTTTTTGGGACAGGGGACCTCTAACTATGGCTACACCTTC.

The chain links TRBV7-2 to TRBJ1-5; 10 positions agree with TRBD1. Trimming cost V 5 bases and J 5 bases; bases outside gene matches: 3. This CDR3 is 14 amino acids long. CDR1 and CDR2 from the germline V gene are SGHTA and FQGNSA. CDR3 amino acids: CASSVTGGDQPQHF. The CDR3 DNA follows: TGTGCCAGCAGCGTGACAGGGGGCGATCAGCCCCAGCATTTT.

The chain recombines TRBV11-1 with TRBJ1-1; TRBD1 aligns across 7 bases. The ends lost 1 base at V and 4 bases at J; junction bases unmatched: 9. The V gene's germline CDR1 is SGHAT and CDR2 FQDESV (reference sequence). CDR3 size: 16 residues. Here the CDR3 DNA reads TGTGCCAGCAGCTTAGGCCAAACAGGGGCGATCACTGAAGCTTTCTTT. Protein product: CASSLGQTGAITEAFF.

This clone was seen a single time. The chain couples TRBV19 to TRBJ1-2, with TRBD1 matching 10 bases. Trimming at V came to 7 bases and at J to 3 bases, leaving 11 bases not matched to a gene. The length of the CDR3 is 16 residues. The germline V gene encodes CDR1 LNHDA and CDR2 SQIVND (reference sequence). CDR3 nucleotides: TGTGCCAGTAAAGAGGTGGGGACAGGGGCTCACTATGGCTACACCTTC. The encoded protein is CASKEVGTGAHYGYTF. Looking up the rest from reference TRBV19 and TRBJ1-2 gives the full variable domain: DGGITQSPKYLFRKEGQNVTLSCEQNLNHDAMYWYRQDPGQGLRLIYYSQIVNDFQKGDIAEGYSVSREKKESFPLTVTSAQKNPTAFYLCASKEVGTGAHYGYTFGSGTRLTVV.

V is TRBV2 and J is TRBJ2-5, with 11 bases matching TRBD2. V lost 4 bases to trimming and J lost 4 bases; unmatched junction nucleotides: 11. The CDR3 spans 17 residues. Germline CDR1 and CDR2: SNHLY and FYNNEI. Here the CDR3 DNA reads TGTGCCAGCAGTGTGAGAACTAGCGGGAGTTACGGAGAGACCCAGTACTTC. Protein: CASSVRTSGSYGETQYF.

The V gene is TRBV29-1, the J gene TRBJ2-2; D not certain. Germline V CDR1 and CDR2: SQVTM, ANQGSEA. Trimming left V 6 bases short and J 6 bases short, with 11 bases between. This CDR3 has 12 residues. DNA for the CDR3: TGCAGCGTGGGATACGGTTCCGGGGAGCTGTTTTTT. Translated, it gives CSVGYGSGELFF.

V is TRBV30 and J is TRBJ2-1; 8 bases are shared with TRBD2. The CDR3 covers 14 residues. Germline CDR1 is GTSNPN and CDR2 is SVGIG (reference sequence). Trimming cost V 0 bases and J 8 bases; bases outside gene matches: 6. The CDR3 DNA is TGTGCCTGGAGTGTCCGACTAGCGAGCGATGAGCAGTTCTTC. Translation: CAWSVRLASDEQFF.

The chain is built from TRBV5-6 and TRBJ2-5; D is perhaps TRBD1 (7 bases). Trimming took off 3 bases at V and 5 bases at J, with 14 bases between the two ends. Germline V gene data show CDR1 as SGHDT and CDR2 as YYEEEE. The CDR3 extends over 14 amino acids. CDR3 in DNA: TGTGCCAGCAGCTCCACAGGGGCGGGGGAGACCCAGTACTTC. Translating gives CASSSTGAGETQYF.

This clone was seen repeatedly, ten times or more. This sequence joins TRBV2 and TRBJ2-1, with D perhaps matching TRBD2 (5 bases). CDR3 length: 14 residues. Germline V gives CDR1 SNHLY, CDR2 FYNNEI. V was trimmed by 4 bases and J by 10 bases, leaving 17 bases between them. CDR3 sequence: CASSAGYSEREQFF. In nucleotides, the CDR3 is TGTGCCAGCAGTGCGGGGTATTCCGAACGGGAGCAGTTCTTC.

The chain recombines TRBV5-1 with TRBJ2-1; 9 nucleotides line up with TRBD2. V lost 1 base, J lost 1 base, and 0 bases stayed unmatched. CDR1 is SGHRS and CDR2 is YFSETQ in the germline V gene. The CDR3 runs 15 residues. CDR3 amino acids: CASSLSGRSYNEQFF. DNA of the CDR3: TGCGCCAGCAGCTTGAGCGGGAGGTCCTACAATGAGCAGTTCTTC.